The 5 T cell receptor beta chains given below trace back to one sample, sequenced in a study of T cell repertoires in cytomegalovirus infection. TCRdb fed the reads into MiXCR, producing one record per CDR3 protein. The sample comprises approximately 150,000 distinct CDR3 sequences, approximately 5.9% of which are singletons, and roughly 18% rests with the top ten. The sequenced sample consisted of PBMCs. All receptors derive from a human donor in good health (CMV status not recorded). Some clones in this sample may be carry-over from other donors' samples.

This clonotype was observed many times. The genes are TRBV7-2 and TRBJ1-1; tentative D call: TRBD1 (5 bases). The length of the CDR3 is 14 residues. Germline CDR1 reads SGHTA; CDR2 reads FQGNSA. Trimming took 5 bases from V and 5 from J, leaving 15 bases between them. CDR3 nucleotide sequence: TGTGCCAGCAGCCCCGCAAGGACACAGACTGAAGCTTTCTTT. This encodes CASSPARTQTEAFF.

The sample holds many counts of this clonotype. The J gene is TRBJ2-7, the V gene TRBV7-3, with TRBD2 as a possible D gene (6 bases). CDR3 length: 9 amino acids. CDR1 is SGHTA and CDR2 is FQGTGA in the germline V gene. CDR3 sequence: CVSGYEQYF. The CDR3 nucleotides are TGTGTTAGCGGCTACGAGCAGTACTTC. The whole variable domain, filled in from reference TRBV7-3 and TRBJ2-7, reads GAGVSQTPSNKVTEKGKYVELRCDPISGHTALYWYRQSLGQGPEFLIYFQGTGAADDSGLPNDRFFAVRPEGSVSTLKIQRTERGDSAVYLCVSGYEQYFGPGTRLTVT.

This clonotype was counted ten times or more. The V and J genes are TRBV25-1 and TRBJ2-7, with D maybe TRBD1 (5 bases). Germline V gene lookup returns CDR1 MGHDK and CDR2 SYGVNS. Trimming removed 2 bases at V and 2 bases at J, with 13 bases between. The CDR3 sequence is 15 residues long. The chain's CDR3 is CASSEAGPGTYEQYF. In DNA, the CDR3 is TGTGCCAGCAGTGAAGCCGGACCAGGGACCTACGAGCAGTACTTC.

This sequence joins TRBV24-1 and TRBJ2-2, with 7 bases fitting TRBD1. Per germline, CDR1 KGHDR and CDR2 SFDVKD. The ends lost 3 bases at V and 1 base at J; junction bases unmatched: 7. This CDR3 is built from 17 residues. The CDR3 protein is CATSDAQTGMNTGELFF. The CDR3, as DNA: TGTGCCACCAGTGATGCCCAGACAGGGATGAACACCGGGGAGCTGTTTTTT.

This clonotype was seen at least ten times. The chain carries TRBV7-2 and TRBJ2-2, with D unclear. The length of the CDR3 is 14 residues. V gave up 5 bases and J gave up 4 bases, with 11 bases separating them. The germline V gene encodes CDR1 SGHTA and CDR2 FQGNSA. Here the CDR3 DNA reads TGTGCCAGCAGCCAGTCGTTCGCCACCGGGGAGCTGTTTTTT. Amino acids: CASSQSFATGELFF.